One and the same sample provided the 6 T cell receptor beta chains below, sequenced in a study of response to subunit inactivated influenza vaccine. MiXCR, applied by TCRdb to the RT-PCR reads, yields one record per CDR3 protein. The data contain 150,000 to 200,000 distinct CDR3 sequences, roughly 11% of them singletons. The sample was non-naive T cells sorted from PBMCs, taken 35 to 45 days after vaccination. The receptors stem from a man aged 50-60 years who received an inactivated influenza vaccine.

The rearrangement links TRBV6-5 to TRBJ2-1; D uncertain. This CDR3 comprises 14 residues. The ends were cut back, 4 bases at V and 0 bases at J, with 7 bases in the middle. Germline CDR1 reads MNHEY; CDR2 reads SVGAGI. The CDR3 spells CASSWTRSYNEQFF. The CDR3 nucleotides are TGTGCCAGCAGTTGGACGCGCTCCTACAATGAGCAGTTCTTC.

The V and J genes are TRBV20-1 and TRBJ2-1, with 10 bases identical to TRBD2. Germline-derived CDR1 and CDR2 are DFQATT and SNEGSKA (reference sequence). Trimming cost V 6 bases and J 7 bases; bases outside gene matches: 9. The CDR3 runs 14 residues. CDR3 nucleotides: TGCAGTGCCAACTGGCTAGCGGGAGTAAATGAGCAGTTCTTC. Its translation: CSANWLAGVNEQFF.

This rearrangement joins TRBV5-1 to TRBJ2-6, with D tentatively TRBD1 (6 bases). Germline-derived CDR1 and CDR2 are SGHRS and YFSETQ. The CDR3 covers 15 residues. Trimming took off 1 base at V and 4 bases at J, with 9 bases between the two ends. CDR3 protein: CASSLQGRGANVLTF. In DNA, the CDR3 is TGCGCCAGCAGCTTGCAGGGGCGGGGGGCCAACGTCCTGACTTTC.

This clonotype has only a few counts. The chain has TRBV6-8 and TRBJ1-5; weak D call: TRBD1 (6 bases). V shed 4 bases and J shed 7 bases, with 11 bases lying between them. The CDR3 sequence is 13 residues long. Germline values: CDR1 MNHGY, CDR2 SAAAGT. The CDR3 loop reads CASSSRTAQPQHF. CDR3 sequence (DNA): TGTGCCAGCAGTTCTAGGACAGCCCAGCCCCAGCATTTT.

This sequence joins TRBV6-2 or TRBV6-3 and TRBJ2-5, with D tentatively TRBD1 or TRBD2 (6 bases each). Germline CDR1 MNHEY, CDR2 SVGEGT. The CDR3 totals 18 residues. The V and J ends lost 0 bases and 2 bases respectively, with 19 bases between them. The CDR3 DNA reads TGTGCCAGCAGTTACTCGATTCCGGGGGCGCTGGCTCAAGAGACCCAGTACTTC. Its translation: CASSYSIPGALAQETQYF.

This clonotype was seen a handful of times. This chain joins TRBV7-2 and TRBJ1-5; no clear D gene. Germline loops: CDR1 SGHTA, CDR2 FQGNSA. The CDR3 is 14 amino acids. V lost 1 base to trimming and J lost 2 bases, with 6 bases between them. In nucleotides, the CDR3 is TGTGCCAGCAGCTTAGGGGAGGGCAATCAGCCCCAGCATTTT. Translating it yields CASSLGEGNQPQHF.